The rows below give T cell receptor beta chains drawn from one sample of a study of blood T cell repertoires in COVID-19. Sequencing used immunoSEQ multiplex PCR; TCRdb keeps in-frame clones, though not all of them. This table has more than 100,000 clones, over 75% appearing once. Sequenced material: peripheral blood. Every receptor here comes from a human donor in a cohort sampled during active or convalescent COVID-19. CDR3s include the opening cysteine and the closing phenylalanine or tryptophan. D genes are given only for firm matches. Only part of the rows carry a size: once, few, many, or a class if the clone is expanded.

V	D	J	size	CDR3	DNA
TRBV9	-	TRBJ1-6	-	CASSVGGGNSPLHF	TGTGCCAGCAGCGTAGGCGGAGGGAATTCACCCCTCCACTTT
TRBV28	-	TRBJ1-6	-	CASATASSYNSPLHF	TGTGCCAGCGCGACAGCTAGCTCCTATAATTCACCCCTCCACTTT
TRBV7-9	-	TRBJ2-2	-	CASSLGQGADTGELFF	TGTGCCAGCAGCTTAGGGCAGGGCGCGGACACCGGGGAGCTGTTTTTT
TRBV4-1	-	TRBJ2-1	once	CASSQLVSGRANEQFF	TGCGCCAGCAGCCAACTTGTTTCAGGCAGGGCGAATGAGCAGTTCTTC
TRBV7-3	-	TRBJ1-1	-	CASSATGNTEAFF	TGTGCCAGCAGCGCGACAGGGAACACTGAAGCTTTCTTT
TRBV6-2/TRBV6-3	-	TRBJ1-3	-	CASSPVDKYTIYF	TGTGCCAGCAGCCCAGTGGACAAATACACCATATATTTT
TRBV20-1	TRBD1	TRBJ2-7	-	CSASGTGFTYEQYF	TGCAGTGCGAGTGGGACAGGGTTTACCTACGAGCAGTACTTC
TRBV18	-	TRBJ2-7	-	CASSPTGTSYEQYF	TGTGCCAGCTCACCCACAGGTACCTCCTACGAGCAGTACTTC
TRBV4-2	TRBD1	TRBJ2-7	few	CASSLQTGTYEQYF	TGTGCCAGCAGCCTCCAGACAGGGACCTACGAGCAGTACTTC
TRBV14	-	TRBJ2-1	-	CASSREMSSYNEQFF	TGTGCCAGCAGCCGAGAGATGAGCTCCTACAATGAGCAGTTCTTC
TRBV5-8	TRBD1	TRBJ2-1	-	CASSFRDSPYNEQFF	TGTGCCAGCAGCTTCCGGGACAGTCCCTACAATGAGCAGTTCTTC
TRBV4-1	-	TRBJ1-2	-	CASSQAYREPPANYGYTF	TGCGCCAGCAGCCAGGCCTACAGGGAACCACCGGCTAACTATGGCTACACCTTC
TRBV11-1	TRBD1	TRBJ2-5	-	CASASLTGSQQETQYF	TGTGCCAGCGCGTCACTGACAGGGAGCCAACAAGAGACCCAGTACTTC
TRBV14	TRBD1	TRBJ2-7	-	CASSRLLGTGGYEQYF	TGTGCCAGCAGCCGCCTCTTAGGGACAGGGGGCTACGAGCAGTACTTC
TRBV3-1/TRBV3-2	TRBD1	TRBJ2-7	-	CASSQQISGDRGLREQYF	TGTGCCAGCAGCCAACAAATTTCGGGGGACAGGGGGCTTCGCGAGCAGTACTTC
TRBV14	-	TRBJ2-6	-	CASSFFSRFTGANVLTF	TGTGCCAGCAGTTTCTTTTCACGGTTCACTGGGGCCAACGTCCTGACTTTC
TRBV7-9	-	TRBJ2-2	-	CASSRDRTGRDGELFF	TGTGCCAGCAGCCGCGACAGAACTGGTCGAGACGGGGAGCTGTTTTTT
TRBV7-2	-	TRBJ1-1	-	CASSLAAGGMERSTEAFF	TGTGCCAGCAGCTTAGCGGCCGGAGGGATGGAAAGGAGCACTGAAGCTTTCTTT
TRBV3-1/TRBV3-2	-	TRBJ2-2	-	CASSHNPAGGSGELFF	TGTGCCAGCAGCCACAATCCGGCAGGGGGGAGCGGGGAGCTGTTTTTT
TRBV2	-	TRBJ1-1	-	CASSQARQGGDWNTEAFF	TGTGCCAGCAGTCAGGCCCGACAAGGAGGAGATTGGAACACTGAAGCTTTCTTT
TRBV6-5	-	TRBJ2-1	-	CASSQGRANEQFF	TGTGCCAGCAGCCAGGGGAGGGCCAATGAGCAGTTCTTC
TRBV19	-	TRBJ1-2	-	CASSIMAEINYGYTF	TGTGCCAGTAGTATCATGGCGGAAATTAACTATGGCTACACCTTC
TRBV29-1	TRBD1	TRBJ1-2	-	CSVDRGTDHYTF	TGCAGCGTTGATAGGGGGACAGATCACTACACCTTC
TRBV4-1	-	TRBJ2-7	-	CASSQEEGWEVYEQYF	TGCGCCAGCAGCCAAGAAGAGGGTTGGGAAGTCTACGAGCAGTACTTC
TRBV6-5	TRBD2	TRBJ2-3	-	CASRQPTSGRDTQYF	TGTGCCAGCAGACAGCCGACTAGCGGGCGAGATACGCAGTATTTT
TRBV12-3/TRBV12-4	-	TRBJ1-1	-	CASSLIKGAEAFF	TGTGCCAGCAGTTTGATCAAAGGGGCTGAAGCTTTCTTT
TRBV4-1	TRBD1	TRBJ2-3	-	CASSQAGRGHVDTQYF	TGCGCCAGCAGCCAAGCTGGCAGGGGGCATGTAGATACGCAGTATTTT
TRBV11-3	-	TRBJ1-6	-	CASSNERWGDSPLHF	TGTGCCAGCAGCAATGAACGTTGGGGGGATTCACCCCTCCACTTT
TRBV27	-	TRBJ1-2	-	CASSLSGGPAAGYTF	TGTGCCAGCAGTTTATCTGGAGGGCCCGCAGCGGGCTACACCTTC
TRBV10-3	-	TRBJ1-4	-	CAISERGASIEKLFF	TGTGCCATCAGTGAGAGGGGCGCATCAATTGAAAAACTGTTTTTT
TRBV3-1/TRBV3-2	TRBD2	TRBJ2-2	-	CASSRDPSAGGFTGELFF	TGTGCCAGCAGCCGCGACCCGTCAGCGGGGGGGTTCACCGGGGAGCTGTTTTTT
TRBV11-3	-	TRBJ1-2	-	CASSLGGRGPYGYTF	TGTGCCAGCAGCTTAGGCGGCAGGGGACCCTATGGCTACACCTTC
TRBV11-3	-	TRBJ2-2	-	CASSLGVAGELFF	TGTGCCAGCAGCTTAGGTGTCGCCGGGGAGCTGTTTTTT
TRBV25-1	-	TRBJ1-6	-	CASSGPAGGARALHF	TGTGCCAGCAGTGGACCCGCGGGGGGGGCTCGGGCCCTCCACTTT
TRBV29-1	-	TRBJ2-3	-	CSVELPLDPGTDTQYF	TGCAGCGTTGAGCTACCTTTAGATCCTGGCACAGATACGCAGTATTTT
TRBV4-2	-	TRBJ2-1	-	CASSQAARSSYNEQFF	TGTGCCAGCAGCCAAGCTGCGAGGAGCTCCTACAATGAGCAGTTCTTC
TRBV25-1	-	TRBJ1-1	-	CASSESGRVNTEAFF	TGTGCCAGCAGTGAATCTGGGAGAGTGAACACTGAAGCTTTCTTT
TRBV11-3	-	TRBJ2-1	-	CASSWAFEQFF	TGTGCCAGCAGCTGGGCCTTTGAGCAGTTCTTC
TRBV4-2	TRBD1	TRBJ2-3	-	CATRGQGGFTDTQYF	TGTGCCACCAGGGGACAGGGGGGTTTCACAGATACGCAGTATTTT
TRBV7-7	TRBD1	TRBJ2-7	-	CASSFAQGAGEQYF	TGTGCCAGCAGCTTCGCCCAGGGGGCCGGGGAGCAGTACTTC
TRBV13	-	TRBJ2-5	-	CASSLRSGGPWQETQYF	TGTGCCAGCAGCTTAAGGTCAGGGGGGCCATGGCAAGAGACCCAGTACTTC